The rows below give T cell receptor beta chains drawn from one sample of a study of blood T cell repertoires in COVID-19. Sequencing used immunoSEQ multiplex PCR; TCRdb keeps in-frame clones, though not all of them. The repertoire holds 320,000 or so clones, with roughly 90% as singletons. The sample was PBMCs or T cells enriched from blood (not recorded which). The receptors originated from a man aged 55-75 years who had recovered from COVID-19. CDR3s include the opening cysteine and the closing phenylalanine or tryptophan. A D gene is named only where the DNA matches it firmly. For some rows the clone size is stated as once, few or many, or as a class when expanded; others skip it.

D: -
length: 15
J: TRBJ1-5
V: TRBV6-2/TRBV6-3
size: once
CDR3: CASSSGLYSNQPQHF
DNA: TGTGCCAGCAGCTCAGGGCTTTATAGCAATCAGCCCCAGCATTTT

D: -
length: 16
J: TRBJ1-2
V: TRBV28
size: once
CDR3: CASSLVISGTAGGYTF
DNA: TGTGCCAGCAGTTTAGTGATTAGTGGAACAGCCGGTGGCTACACCTTC

D: -
length: 16
J: TRBJ2-1
V: TRBV11-1
size: -
CDR3: CASSLVPGSKGNEQFF
DNA: TGTGCCAGCAGCTTAGTCCCGGGATCTAAAGGCAATGAGCAGTTCTTC

D: TRBD2
length: 15
J: TRBJ2-7
V: TRBV5-6
size: -
CDR3: CASSPVAGESYEQYF
DNA: TGTGCCAGCAGCCCTGTAGCGGGAGAATCCTACGAGCAGTACTTC

D: -
length: 16
J: TRBJ2-2
V: TRBV6-5
size: once
CDR3: CASSYSRLKGTGELFF
DNA: TGTGCCAGCAGTTACTCGAGGCTTAAAGGAACCGGGGAGCTGTTTTTT

D: TRBD2
length: 15
J: TRBJ2-7
V: TRBV6-5
size: once
CDR3: CASRVGLAGAYEQYF
DNA: TGTGCCAGCAGGGTGGGACTAGCGGGGGCCTACGAGCAGTACTTC

D: TRBD2
length: 22
J: TRBJ2-5
V: TRBV19
size: -
CDR3: CASSQGTGGLAGGSRGLETQYF
DNA: TGTGCCAGTAGTCAAGGGACAGGAGGACTAGCGGGAGGATCTCGTGGTTTGGAGACCCAGTACTTC

D: TRBD1
length: 14
J: TRBJ2-7
V: TRBV9
size: -
CDR3: CASSAGQGRYEQYF
DNA: TGTGCCAGCAGCGCAGGACAGGGCCGCTACGAGCAGTACTTC

D: TRBD1
length: 16
J: TRBJ1-1
V: TRBV15
size: -
CDR3: CATSRDRGTGNTEAFF
DNA: TGTGCCACCAGCAGAGATCGTGGGACAGGGAACACTGAAGCTTTCTTT

D: -
length: 18
J: TRBJ2-3
V: TRBV19
size: -
CDR3: CASSVILGTYTSTDTQYF
DNA: TGTGCCAGTAGTGTGATATTAGGGACTTATACTAGCACAGATACGCAGTATTTT

D: -
length: 15
J: TRBJ2-7
V: TRBV6-5
size: -
CDR3: CASSYLAEDPYEQYF
DNA: TGTGCCAGCAGTTACTTAGCGGAAGACCCTTACGAGCAGTACTTC

D: -
length: 14
J: TRBJ1-2
V: TRBV3-1/TRBV3-2
size: -
CDR3: CASSHEGVPDGYTF
DNA: TGTGCCAGCAGCCACGAAGGAGTGCCGGATGGCTACACCTTC